Sequencing of this T cell receptor (beta chain) was carried out in a study of cytomegalovirus exposure and HLA in healthy donors. Study-wide results and limits: A missense variant in DCLRE1C was later tied to TCR beta V- and J-gene trimming.

Researchers ran the PCR with 60 Vbeta and 13 Jbeta primers. Here immunoSEQ multiplex PCR was the method, and the copy in TCRdb shows in-frame clones only, minus some. The repertoire holds approximately 260,000 clones, with around four fifths as singletons. CDR3 length equals 16 residues. The germline V and J ends were trimmed by 1 base and 6 bases, with 20 bases remaining between them. The germline V gene has CDR1 SGDLS and CDR2 YYNGEE. Comments on this clone: The antigen is undetermined.

Sequencing used PBMCs. The clonotype comes from a woman in her thirties or forties in good health and CMV-seropositive. The rearrangement uses TRBV9 and TRBJ2-7; tentatively, D is TRBD2 (5 bases). The CDR3 loop reads CASSVSRSGTPSEQYF. DNA of the CDR3: TGTGCCAGCAGCGTAAGTCGAAGCGGAACCCCTTCCGAGCAGTACTTC.